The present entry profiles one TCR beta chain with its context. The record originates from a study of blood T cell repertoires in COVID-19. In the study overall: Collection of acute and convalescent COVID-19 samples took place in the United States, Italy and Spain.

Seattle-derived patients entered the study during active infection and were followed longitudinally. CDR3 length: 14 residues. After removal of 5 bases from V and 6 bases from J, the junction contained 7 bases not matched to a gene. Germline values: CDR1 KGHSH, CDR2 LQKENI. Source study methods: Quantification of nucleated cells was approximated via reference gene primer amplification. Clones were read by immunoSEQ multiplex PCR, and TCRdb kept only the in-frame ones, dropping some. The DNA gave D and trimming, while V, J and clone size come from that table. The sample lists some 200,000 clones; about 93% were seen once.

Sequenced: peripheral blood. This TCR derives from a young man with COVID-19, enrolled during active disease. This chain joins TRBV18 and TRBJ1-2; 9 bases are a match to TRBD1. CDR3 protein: CASSFGTGKDGYTF. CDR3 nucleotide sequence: TGTGCCAGCTCATTTGGGACAGGGAAGGATGGCTACACCTTC.